This T cell receptor (beta chain) was observed in a study of response to subunit inactivated influenza vaccine. This CDR3 is built from 15 residues. The germline gives CDR1 MNHNS, CDR2 SASEGT. V shed 5 bases, J shed 5 bases, and the junction held 8 bases outside the gene matches. TCRdb reprocessed the RT-PCR reads via MiXCR and lists one record per CDR3 protein. The repertoire has some 540,000 distinct CDR3 sequences, approximately 24% of them found once; the top ten carry 2.5% to 3%. These data also formed part of another study, on T cells expressing NK-cell markers. That report notes: 5'RACE template switching with UMIs produced the TCR beta cDNA. Sorting of alpha-beta TCR T cells alone was achieved in several experiments with an anti-gamma-delta TCR antibody. Of the CD8+ T cell pool in five or six donors, about 1.0-7.0% was accounted for by dominant NKG2C+ clonotypes. Nothing established the HCMV specificity of expanded NKG2C+ T cell clones.

J is TRBJ2-5 and V is TRBV6-1, with 10 bases aligning to TRBD1. The material sequenced was CD4+ T cells sorted from PBMCs, taken 12 days after vaccination. This receptor was taken from a man aged 45-60 years who received an inactivated influenza vaccine. This CDR3 reads CASSLPGQGWETQYF. CDR3 DNA: TGTGCCAGCAGTCTCCCGGGACAGGGGTGGGAGACCCAGTACTTC.